The 25 T cell receptor beta chains given below trace back to one sample, sequenced in a study of blood T cell repertoires in COVID-19 (TCRdb year 2020). Library prep was done by the immunoSEQ multiplex PCR assay. Held by TCRdb, this immuneACCESS table contains in-frame sequences only and omits some clones. Under half of the omission traces to an unresolved V gene where checked; the cause of the rest is unknown. The sample table lists 230,000 or so clones, around 86% of them with a count of one. The leading ten clones occupy 4.5% to 5.5% of the sample. The sample was peripheral blood. These receptor sequences come from a human donor in a cohort sampled during active COVID-19.

This sequence joins TRBV12-3 or TRBV12-4 and TRBJ2-7; TRBD2 is a possible D gene (5 bases). The CDR3 totals 13 residues. Trimming pared 1 base from V and 5 bases from J, leaving 9 bases between. This CDR3 reads CASSLVPGDEQYF. The CDR3 nucleotides read TGTGCCAGCAGTTTAGTACCCGGGGACGAGCAGTACTTC.

In nucleotides, the CDR3 is TGTGCCAGCAGCGACAGGGGTGCGCAAGAGACCCAGTACTTC. Amino acid sequence: CASSDRGAQETQYF. The rearrangement links TRBV27 to TRBJ2-5; TRBD1 matches at 8 bases. The J segment lost 2 bases and the V segment lost 6 bases, leaving 5 bases of the junction unmatched. Germline values: CDR1 MNHEY, CDR2 SMNVEV (reference sequence). The CDR3 spans 14 residues.

CDR3 residues: CATSEGTYYEQYF. The DNA for the CDR3 is TGTGCCACCAGTGAAGGGACATATTACGAGCAGTACTTC. The chain couples TRBV24-1 to TRBJ2-7; possible D gene TRBD1, 6 bases. Deletions cut 4 bases from V and 4 bases from J, with 10 bases between. The length of the CDR3 is 13 residues. CDR1 KGHDR and CDR2 SFDVKD come from the germline V gene.

The genes are TRBV6-5 and TRBJ1-6; D may be TRBD1 (6 bases). The germline V gene has CDR1 MNHEY and CDR2 SVGAGI. This CDR3 is built from 14 residues. Trimming cost V 8 bases and J 8 bases, with 16 bases left between them. CDR3 residues: CASGRQGSYSPLHF. The CDR3 region has the DNA TGTGCCAGCGGTCGCCAGGGGAGTTATTCACCCCTCCACTTT.

This chain joins TRBV28 and TRBJ2-1; a weak D match, TRBD2 (6 bases). This CDR3 has 16 residues. V was pared by 5 bases and J by 5 bases, with 19 bases between. Germline-derived CDR1 and CDR2 are MDHEN and SYDVKM. CDR3 sequence: CASSPLKVGGHNEQFF. DNA for the CDR3: TGTGCCAGCAGTCCCCTAAAGGTCGGAGGGCACAATGAGCAGTTCTTC.

This clone was seen more than once but under ten times. The V gene is TRBV7-9, the J gene TRBJ1-2; 8 bases align to TRBD1. Germline V gene lookup returns CDR1 SEHNR and CDR2 FQNEAQ (reference sequence). Losses at the gene ends were 5 bases for V and 8 bases for J; bases not matched to a gene: 4. The CDR3 covers 12 residues. The CDR3 DNA reads TGTGCCAGCAGCATCGGACAGGGCGGCTACACCTTC. This translates into CASSIGQGGYTF.

This CDR3 is CASSLPGSGRYEQYF. The CDR3 region has the DNA TGTGCCAGCAGCTTACCAGGTAGCGGGAGATACGAGCAGTACTTC. The rearrangement links TRBV7-2 to TRBJ2-7, with 9 bases lining up with TRBD2. CDR3 length equals 15 residues. Trimming cost V 2 bases and J 4 bases; bases outside gene matches: 6. CDR1 SGHTA and CDR2 FQGNSA come from the germline V gene.

This chain joins TRBV3-1 (or the pseudogene TRBV3-2) and TRBJ1-6, with D unclear. This CDR3 is 13 amino acids long. Trimming cost V 0 bases and J 8 bases, with 5 bases left between them. In germline, CDR1 is LGHDT, CDR2 YNNKEL (reference sequence). CDR3 sequence: CASSQDRDSPLHF. The CDR3 DNA reads TGTGCCAGCAGCCAAGATCGGGATTCACCCCTCCACTTT.

This clone was detected ten times or more. The chain links TRBV7-2 to TRBJ2-7; the D gene is possibly TRBD2 (5 bases). The ends were cut back, 4 bases at V and 2 bases at J, with 21 bases in the middle. The length of the CDR3 is 17 residues. Germline V gene data show CDR1 as SGHTA and CDR2 as FQGNSA. The CDR3 region is CASSSSARRGFAYEQYF. As DNA, the CDR3 is TGTGCCAGCAGCTCCTCGGCCAGGCGCGGGTTCGCCTACGAGCAGTACTTC.

In its sample, this clone was seen a few times. At the DNA level, this CDR3 is encoded by other sequences in the same sample as well. V gene TRBV28 combines with J gene TRBJ2-5; 8 bases agree with TRBD1. Germline CDR1 and CDR2: MDHEN and SYDVKM. V shed 2 bases and J 8 bases; nucleotides not matched to a gene: 10. CDR3 size: 15 residues. The CDR3 nucleotides read TGTGCCAGCAGTTTAGCGACAGGGGTAGTCGAAACCCAGTACTTC. It specifies CASSLATGVVETQYF.

The chain joins TRBV20-1 to TRBJ2-1; TRBD2 matches 9 bases. Germline CDR1 reads DFQATT; CDR2 reads SNEGSKA (reference sequence). The trim removed 3 bases at V and 0 bases at J, leaving 6 bases unmatched. The CDR3 loop spans 16 amino acids. CDR3 sequence reads: CSASSLAGHSYNEQFF. CDR3 nucleotide sequence: TGCAGTGCTAGTTCTCTAGCGGGACACTCCTACAATGAGCAGTTCTTC.

V gene TRBV3-1 (or the pseudogene TRBV3-2) combines with J gene TRBJ1-4; 9 bases map to TRBD1. The CDR3 consists of 15 residues. Germline CDR1 reads LGHDT; CDR2 reads YNNKEL (reference sequence). After removal of 5 bases from V and 7 bases from J, the junction contained 8 bases not matched to a gene. DNA of the CDR3: TGTGCCAGCAGCACCCGGACAGGGGTTGCTGAAAAACTGTTTTTT. It specifies CASSTRTGVAEKLFF.

The chain couples TRBV24-1 to TRBJ2-7, with 10 bases identical to TRBD1. The length of the CDR3 is 14 residues. Per germline, CDR1 KGHDR and CDR2 SFDVKD. J lost 4 bases, V lost 6 bases, and 5 bases had no gene match. DNA of the CDR3: TGTGCCACCAGTTCCCCGGGACAGGGGTACGAGCAGTACTTC. Its translation is CATSSPGQGYEQYF.

Here the CDR3 reads CASRDSGGAYWGEQYF. The CDR3 region has the DNA TGTGCCAGTCGAGACTCAGGGGGCGCATACTGGGGCGAGCAGTACTTC. The chain links TRBV28 to TRBJ2-7; 8 bases are shared with TRBD1. The CDR3 is made up of 16 amino acids. Germline assignment: CDR1 MDHEN and CDR2 SYDVKM. V lost 9 bases, J lost 6 bases, and 19 bases stayed unmatched. Filled out from reference TRBV28 and TRBJ2-7, the complete variable domain reads DVKVTQSSRYLVKRTGEKVFLECVQDMDHENMFWYRQDPGLGLRLIYFSYDVKMKEKGDIPEGYSVSREKKERFSLILESASTNQTSMYLCASRDSGGAYWGEQYFGPGTRLTVT.

The V gene is TRBV19, the J gene TRBJ2-1; 11 bases are a match to TRBD2. V lost 5 bases to trimming and J lost 8 bases; unmatched junction nucleotides: 11. This CDR3 is built from 16 residues. From germline, CDR1 is LNHDA and CDR2 SQIVND (reference sequence). CDR3 nucleotides: TGTGCCAGTAGTTCCATAACTAGCGGGAGTGGCGATGAGCAGTTCTTC. This encodes CASSSITSGSGDEQFF.

The chain recombines TRBV3-1 (or the pseudogene TRBV3-2) with TRBJ1-3; D possibly corresponds to TRBD1 (6 bases). The CDR3 covers 17 residues. The V gene lost 0 bases and the J gene lost 0 bases, with 12 bases spanning the gap. Germline lookup yields CDR1 LGHDT and CDR2 YNNKEL (reference sequence). This chain's CDR3 is CASSQDWGGYSGNTIYF. CDR3 nucleotide sequence: TGTGCCAGCAGCCAAGATTGGGGGGGCTACTCTGGAAACACCATATATTTT.

The chain employs TRBV6-2 or TRBV6-3 and TRBJ1-1; D gene uncertain. Germline CDR1 is MNHEY and CDR2 is SVGEGT. The CDR3 has 14 amino acids. Trimming removed 0 bases from V and 9 bases from J, with 14 bases in between. The CDR3: CASSYSGPDSKAFF. The CDR3, as DNA: TGTGCCAGCAGTTACTCTGGGCCCGATAGTAAAGCTTTCTTT.

The V call is TRBV27, the J call TRBJ1-5; possibly TRBD1 for D (6 bases). The germline CDR1 and CDR2 sequences are MNHEY and SMNVEV (reference sequence). The CDR3 runs to 13 residues. Between the trimmed V and J ends, which lost 6 bases and 6 bases, there was a span of 12 bases. The CDR3 DNA reads as TGTGCCAGCAGCATAGGGGGGGGTCAGCCCCAGCATTTT. Translation: CASSIGGGQPQHF.

This clone was counted between two and nine times. The rearrangement joins TRBV24-1 to TRBJ1-5; no definite D call. The V end was cut by 10 bases, the J end by 2 bases, with 14 bases between. The CDR3 contains 14 residues. CDR1 and CDR2 (germline): KGHDR, SFDVKD. The CDR3 loop reads CATRTGKGNQPQHF. CDR3 DNA: TGTGCCACGAGAACCGGGAAGGGCAATCAGCCCCAGCATTTT.

The rearrangement uses TRBV19 and TRBJ2-1; the D gene is possibly TRBD2 (5 bases). Trimming took 10 bases from V and 9 from J, leaving 16 bases between them. The CDR3 contains 12 residues. Germline assignment: CDR1 LNHDA and CDR2 SQIVND (reference sequence). CDR3 bases: TGTGCCACCAGAGGAGGCTGGAGTGAGCAGTTCTTC. Its translation is CATRGGWSEQFF. The full variable domain, rest sourced from reference TRBV19 and TRBJ2-1, is DGGITQSPKYLFRKEGQNVTLSCEQNLNHDAMYWYRQDPGQGLRLIYYSQIVNDFQKGDIAEGYSVSREKKESFPLTVTSAQKNPTAFYLCATRGGWSEQFFGPGTRLTVL.

The V gene is TRBV23-1, the J gene TRBJ2-4; D is possibly TRBD1 (6 bases). TRBV23-1 is designated an ORF whose function remains uncertain. Trimming cost V 10 bases and J 4 bases, with 17 bases left between them. This CDR3 has 14 residues. The DNA of the CDR3 is TGCGCCAACCCTGGGTGGGGGCCTAAAAACATTCAGTACTTC. Its protein product is CANPGWGPKNIQYF.

The V gene is TRBV9, the J gene TRBJ1-3, with unresolved D. This CDR3 region has 17 residues. CDR1 SGDLS and CDR2 YYNGEE come from the germline V gene. Trimming took 0 bases from V and 0 from J, leaving 13 bases between them. This chain's CDR3 is CASSVELHQRSGNTIYF. CDR3 coding DNA: TGTGCCAGCAGCGTAGAATTACACCAACGCTCTGGAAACACCATATATTTT.

The genes are TRBV11-2 and TRBJ2-3, with D tentatively TRBD1 (7 bases). CDR3 size: 15 residues. Germline values: CDR1 SGHAT, CDR2 FQNNGV. Trimming cost V 3 bases and J 8 bases, with 18 bases left between them. The CDR3 DNA reads as TGTGCCAGCAGCTTGGAGGGACAGTTTTTGGCTACGCAGTATTTT. Translated: CASSLEGQFLATQYF.

The gene calls are TRBV20-1 and TRBJ2-5, with D possibly being TRBD2 (6 bases). Per the germline V gene, CDR1 is DFQATT and CDR2 is SNEGSKA (reference sequence). This CDR3 region has 16 residues. The V end lost 3 bases, the J end lost 0 bases, and 17 bases lay between the germline ends. CDR3 sequence reads: CSASSGDRPYQETQYF. DNA for the CDR3: TGCAGTGCTAGTTCGGGAGATAGGCCTTACCAAGAGACCCAGTACTTC.

The V gene is TRBV4-1, the J gene TRBJ1-3, with D tentatively TRBD1 (6 bases). Germline CDR1 reads MGHRA; CDR2 reads YSYEKL. Trimming took off 0 bases at V and 2 bases at J, with 17 bases between the two ends. This CDR3 region has 18 residues. CDR3 residues: CASSQEGQGRGAGNTIYF. The CDR3 DNA is TGCGCCAGCAGCCAAGAAGGTCAGGGGAGGGGGGCTGGAAACACCATATATTTT.